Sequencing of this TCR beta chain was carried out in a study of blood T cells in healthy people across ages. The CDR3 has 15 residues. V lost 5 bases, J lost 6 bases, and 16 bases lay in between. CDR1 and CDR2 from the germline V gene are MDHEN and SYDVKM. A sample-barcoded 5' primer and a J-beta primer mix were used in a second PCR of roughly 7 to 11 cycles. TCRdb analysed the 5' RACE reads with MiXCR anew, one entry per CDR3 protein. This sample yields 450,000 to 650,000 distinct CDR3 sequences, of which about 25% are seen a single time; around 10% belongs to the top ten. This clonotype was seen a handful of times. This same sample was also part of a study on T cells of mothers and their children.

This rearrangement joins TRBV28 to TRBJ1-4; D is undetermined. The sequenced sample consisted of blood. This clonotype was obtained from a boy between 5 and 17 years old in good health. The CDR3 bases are TGTGCCAGCAGTAGAACAACTTCCTTTGATGAAAAACTGTTTTTT. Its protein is CASSRTTSFDEKLFF.